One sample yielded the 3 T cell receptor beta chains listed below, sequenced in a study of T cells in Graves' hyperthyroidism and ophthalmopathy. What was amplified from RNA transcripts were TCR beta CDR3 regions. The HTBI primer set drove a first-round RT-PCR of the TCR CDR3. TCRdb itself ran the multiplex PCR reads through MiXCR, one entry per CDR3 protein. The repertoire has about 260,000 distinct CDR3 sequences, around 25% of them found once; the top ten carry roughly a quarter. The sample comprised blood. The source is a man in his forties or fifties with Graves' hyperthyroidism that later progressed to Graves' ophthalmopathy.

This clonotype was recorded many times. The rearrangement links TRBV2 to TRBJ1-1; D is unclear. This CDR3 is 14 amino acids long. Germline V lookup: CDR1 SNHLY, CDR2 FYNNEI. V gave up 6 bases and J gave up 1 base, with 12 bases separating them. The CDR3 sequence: CASSRLDRNTEAFF. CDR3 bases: TGTGCCAGCAGCAGGTTGGACCGGAACACTGAAGCTTTCTTT. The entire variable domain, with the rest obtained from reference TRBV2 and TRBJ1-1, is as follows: EPEVTQTPSHQVTQMGQEVILRCVPISNHLYFYWYRQILGQKVEFLVSFYNNEISEKSEIFDDQFSVERPDGSNFTLKIRSTKLEDSAMYFCASSRLDRNTEAFFGQGTRLTVV.

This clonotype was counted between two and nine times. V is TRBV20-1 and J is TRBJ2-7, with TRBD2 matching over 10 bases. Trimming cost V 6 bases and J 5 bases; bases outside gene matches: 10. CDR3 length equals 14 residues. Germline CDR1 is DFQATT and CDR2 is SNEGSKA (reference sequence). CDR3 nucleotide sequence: TGCAGTGCCGATACCGGGACTAGCGCGAACGAGCAGTACTTC. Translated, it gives CSADTGTSANEQYF.

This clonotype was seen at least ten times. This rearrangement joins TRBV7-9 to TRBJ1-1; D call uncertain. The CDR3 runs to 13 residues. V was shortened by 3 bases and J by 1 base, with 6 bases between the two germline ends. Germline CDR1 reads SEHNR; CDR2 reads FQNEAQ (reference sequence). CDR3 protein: CASSFVKNTEAFF. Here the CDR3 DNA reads TGTGCCAGCAGCTTTGTCAAGAACACTGAAGCTTTCTTT.